The 8 T cell receptor beta chains in this list originate from one sample, sequenced in a study of shared clonotypes between healthy human individuals. TCRdb's copy holds only in-frame clones and misses some; the assay was immunoSEQ multiplex PCR. The sample includes about 600,000 clones, around 97% of them seen just once. The sample consisted of naive CD4+ T cells sorted from blood. Subset noted: CD45RA+ positively selected. The receptors were sampled from a woman aged 25-40 years in good health.

The chain links TRBV5-1 to TRBJ2-2; D not resolved. Trimming left V 2 bases short and J 7 bases short, with 12 bases between. The CDR3 spans 14 residues. Germline assignment: CDR1 SGHRS and CDR2 YFSETQ. Written as DNA, the CDR3 is TGCGCCAGCAGCTTTTTGGCGGCTGGCGGGGAGCTGTTTTTT. It yields the protein CASSFLAAGGELFF.

The genes are TRBV7-8 and TRBJ2-3, with unresolved D. The CDR3 contains 13 residues. Trimming removed 5 bases from V and 7 bases from J, with 13 bases in between. Germline V gives CDR1 SGHVS, CDR2 FQNEAQ. The CDR3 bases are TGTGCCAGCAGCCGTGCGCCCCCTAATACGCAGTATTTT. Its protein product is CASSRAPPNTQYF.

This sequence joins TRBV11-2 and TRBJ2-7; TRBD1 matches 9 bases. The CDR3 is 19 amino acids. V gave up 2 bases and J gave up 7 bases; unmatched junction bases: 21. Per germline, CDR1 SGHAT and CDR2 FQNNGV. CDR3 sequence reads: CASSLFPFRAGQGGREQYF. The DNA of the CDR3 is TGTGCCAGCAGCTTATTCCCCTTTCGGGCGGGACAGGGAGGACGGGAGCAGTACTTC.

The rearrangement joins TRBV2 to TRBJ2-3, with a possible D match to TRBD1 (5 bases). CDR1 SNHLY and CDR2 FYNNEI come from the germline V gene. Deletions cut 9 bases from V and 5 bases from J, with 6 bases between. The CDR3 has 10 amino acids. The CDR3 reads CASRGDTQYF. CDR3 DNA: TGTGCCAGTAGGGGAGATACGCAGTATTTT.

This chain uses TRBV7-8 with TRBJ2-7; tentative D call: TRBD2 (6 bases). The germline V gene encodes CDR1 SGHVS and CDR2 FQNEAQ. V lost 5 bases to trimming and J lost 3 bases, with 14 bases between them. This CDR3 has 14 residues. CDR3 region: CASSNKGLDYEQYF. In DNA form, the CDR3 reads TGTGCCAGCAGCAACAAGGGACTGGACTACGAGCAGTACTTC.

This rearrangement joins TRBV2 to TRBJ2-1, with 9 bases fitting TRBD2. This CDR3 has 15 residues. Germline V gives CDR1 SNHLY, CDR2 FYNNEI. Trimming at V came to 6 bases and at J to 5 bases, leaving 8 bases not matched to a gene. CDR3 sequence: CASRGLASVNNEQFF. In nucleotides, the CDR3 is TGTGCCAGCAGGGGACTAGCTTCCGTAAACAATGAGCAGTTCTTC.

The chain joins TRBV2 to TRBJ2-2; weak D call: TRBD1 (6 bases). The CDR3 is 14 amino acids. V dropped 4 bases and J dropped 6 bases, with 12 bases sitting between them. Germline CDR1 is SNHLY and CDR2 is FYNNEI. Here the CDR3 reads CASSGQGSAGELFF. CDR3 in DNA: TGTGCCAGCAGTGGTCAGGGGTCCGCCGGGGAGCTGTTTTTT.

The chain employs TRBV6-5 and TRBJ2-3, with a possible D match to TRBD2 (6 bases). The CDR3 is made up of 14 amino acids. V was clipped by 11 bases and J by 9 bases, with 24 bases between them. Germline CDR1 MNHEY, CDR2 SVGAGI. CDR3 residues: CAGGMGPLTSTQYF. The CDR3 nucleotides are TGTGCCGGGGGGATGGGACCGCTTACAAGCACGCAGTATTTT.